These 27 T cell receptor beta chains came from one sample sequenced in a study of T cells in Graves' hyperthyroidism and ophthalmopathy. Researchers took RNA transcripts and amplified the TCR beta CDR3 regions from them. First-round RT-PCR targeting the TCR CDR3 was performed with the HTBI primer set. TCRdb fed the multiplex PCR reads into MiXCR, producing one record per CDR3 protein. This sample has 350,000 to 450,000 distinct CDR3 sequences, with approximately 15% found just once. The sequenced sample was blood. These receptors all stem from a woman aged 55-75 years with Graves' hyperthyroidism.

This chain connects TRBV20-1 to TRBJ1-3; D is unclear. V lost 6 bases to trimming and J lost 0 bases, with 12 bases between them. Germline lookup yields CDR1 DFQATT and CDR2 SNEGSKA (reference sequence). The CDR3 consists of 14 residues. The CDR3 DNA is TGCAGTGCGCCCGACCGAAACTCTGGAAACACCATATATTTT. It yields the protein CSAPDRNSGNTIYF.

This clonotype was seen ten or more times. In DNA, the CDR3 is TGTGCCAGCAGCTTAACGGTCCCATCAGGGGGAGATACGCAGTATTTT. Amino acid sequence: CASSLTVPSGGDTQYF. The rearrangement uses TRBV7-3 and TRBJ2-3; 7 bases align to TRBD1. The germline V gene has CDR1 SGHTA and CDR2 FQGTGA. The CDR3 consists of 16 residues. With 0 bases clipped from V and 5 bases from J, the junction kept 8 bases outside the gene matches.

This clonotype was recorded a few times. The V call is TRBV29-1, the J call TRBJ2-5; 7 nucleotides match TRBD2. The germline V gene encodes CDR1 SQVTM and CDR2 ANQGSEA. The CDR3 is 14 residues long. With V trimmed by 3 bases and J by 4 bases, 8 bases remained unmatched. CDR3 in amino acids: CSVEGGDLAETQYF. The CDR3 coding sequence is TGCAGCGTTGAGGGGGGGGACCTTGCAGAGACCCAGTACTTC. Using reference TRBV29-1 and TRBJ2-5 for the parts outside the CDR3, the full variable domain is SAVISQKPSRDICQRGTSLTIQCQVDSQVTMMFWYRQQPGQSLTLIATANQGSEATYESGFVIDKFPISRPNLTFSTLTVSNMSPEDSSIYLCSVEGGDLAETQYFGPGTRLLVL.

This clonotype was seen at least ten times. The chain recombines TRBV29-1 with TRBJ2-1; no definite D call. The germline V gene encodes CDR1 SQVTM and CDR2 ANQGSEA. The CDR3 is 15 amino acids. V dropped 6 bases and J dropped 2 bases, with 17 bases sitting between them. As DNA, the CDR3 is TGCAGCGTCACCGGCCCGTTGATGGCCTACAATGAGCAGTTCTTC. Amino acid sequence: CSVTGPLMAYNEQFF.

There are many counts of this clonotype. The chain has TRBV9 and TRBJ2-7; tentative D call: TRBD2 (6 bases). CDR3 length: 14 amino acids. Trimming left V 1 base short and J 4 bases short, with 12 bases between. Per the germline V gene, CDR1 is SGDLS and CDR2 is YYNGEE. This CDR3 is CASSVRASEYEQYF. The CDR3 DNA sequence: TGTGCCAGCAGCGTACGGGCTAGCGAATACGAGCAGTACTTC.

This clonotype was observed many times. CDR3 sequence: CSVARTGLGYTF. The CDR3 DNA is TGCAGTGTCGCGAGGACAGGACTCGGCTACACCTTC. The chain combines TRBV20-1 with TRBJ1-2; TRBD1 agrees at 7 bases. The CDR3 runs to 12 residues. The germline V gene has CDR1 DFQATT and CDR2 SNEGSKA (reference sequence). The ends lost 7 bases at V and 8 bases at J; junction bases unmatched: 10.

This clonotype has a count of ten or more. The V call is TRBV5-1, the J call TRBJ2-2; no reliable D call. V was shortened by 3 bases and J by 6 bases, with 9 bases between the two germline ends. The V gene's germline CDR1 is SGHRS and CDR2 YFSETQ. The CDR3 spans 13 residues. The CDR3 coding sequence is TGCGCCAGCAGCTCCCGCCCTGCCGGGGAGCTGTTTTTT. Translation: CASSSRPAGELFF.

In this sample, this clonotype turned up many times. The J gene is TRBJ2-7, the V gene TRBV3-1, with 11 bases aligning to TRBD2. This CDR3 region has 15 residues. V was clipped by 6 bases and J by 2 bases; unmatched bases: 6. Germline V lookup: CDR1 LGHDT, CDR2 YNNKEL (reference sequence). CDR3 DNA sequence: TGTGCCAGCAGGCCGGGACTAGCGGTTACCTACGAGCAGTACTTC. It codes for CASRPGLAVTYEQYF.

Details on this clonotype: A much larger clone is a single base away; this may be a read error. The V call is TRBV6-2 or TRBV6-3, the J call TRBJ1-5, with 10 bases lining up with TRBD1. The CDR3 sequence is 16 residues long. Germline V gene sequence: CDR1 MNHEY, CDR2 SVGEGT. DNA for the CDR3: TGTGCCAGCAGTACTCACCGGGACAGGGGCAAACAGCCCCAGCATTTT. Translating it yields CASSTHRDRGKQPQHF.

This clonotype was seen a handful of times. J is TRBJ2-3 and V is TRBV11-3; the D is unclear. Per the germline V gene, CDR1 is SGHNT and CDR2 is YENEEA. The V end lost 1 base, the J end lost 3 bases, and 8 bases lay between the germline ends. There are 14 residues in the CDR3. This CDR3 reads CASSLGHVTDTQYF. As DNA, the CDR3 is TGTGCCAGCAGCTTAGGCCATGTAACAGATACGCAGTATTTT.

The chain has TRBV9 and TRBJ2-5; D gene uncertain. Germline lookup yields CDR1 SGDLS and CDR2 YYNGEE. V lost 0 bases and J 7 bases, leaving 13 bases between the germline ends. This CDR3 has 14 amino acids. The CDR3 DNA reads as TGTGCCAGCAGCGTAGATGAGGCCGTGGGGACCCAGTACTTC. This gives the protein CASSVDEAVGTQYF.

This clonotype was recorded many times. The chain recombines TRBV7-8 with TRBJ2-3; 8 bases line up with TRBD2. The CDR3 length is 14 residues. Germline V gene data show CDR1 as SGHVS and CDR2 as FQNEAQ. The trim removed 5 bases at V and 3 bases at J, leaving 4 bases unmatched. The CDR3 loop reads CASSGPGGTDTQYF. CDR3 nucleotide sequence: TGTGCCAGCAGCGGTCCGGGGGGGACAGATACGCAGTATTTT.

The sample holds a few counts of this clonotype. The CDR3 region has the DNA TGTGCCACCAGTGATACCGGGACAGGGGGCAACGAGCAGTACTTC. Translating gives CATSDTGTGGNEQYF. The chain links TRBV24-1 to TRBJ2-7; the match to TRBD1 covers 12 bases. Germline V gene lookup returns CDR1 KGHDR and CDR2 SFDVKD. The CDR3 spans 15 residues. Trimming took 3 bases from V and 5 from J; bases not matched to a gene: 4.

There are many counts of this clonotype. This chain connects TRBV5-1 to TRBJ2-7, with 9 bases aligning to TRBD1. The junction had 5 bases not matched to a gene; V was cut back by 4 bases and J by 3 bases. In germline, CDR1 is SGHRS, CDR2 YFSETQ. CDR3 length: 14 residues. CDR3 loop: CASSLGQGVYEQYF. DNA of the CDR3: TGCGCCAGCAGCCTGGGACAGGGAGTCTACGAGCAGTACTTC.

Comment on this clonotype: Given a much more abundant clone one base away, this may be a read error. The chain links TRBV27 to TRBJ2-1; TRBD1 might be the D (6 bases). This CDR3 contains 16 residues. CDR1 MNHEY and CDR2 SMNVEV come from the germline V gene (reference sequence). V was clipped by 2 bases and J by 0 bases, with 11 bases between them. The CDR3 protein is CASSLRGSPSYNEQFF. The CDR3 nucleotides read TGTGCCAGCAGTTTAAGGGGGAGCCCCTCCTACAATGAGCAGTTCTTC.

This clonotype was recorded many times. The V call is TRBV7-8, the J call TRBJ2-7; no clear D. This CDR3 has 15 residues. V was shortened by 2 bases and J by 2 bases, with 13 bases between the two germline ends. CDR1 and CDR2 (germline): SGHVS, FQNEAQ. CDR3 coding DNA: TGTGCCAGCAGCTTATATGTGAGTTCCACCTACGAGCAGTACTTC. Protein product: CASSLYVSSTYEQYF.

This clonotype has ten or more counts. The CDR3 spells CASSFTGIVSETQYF. CDR3 in DNA: TGTGCCAGCAGCTTCACAGGGATTGTTTCGGAGACCCAGTACTTC. The chain couples TRBV7-2 to TRBJ2-5, with D possibly matching TRBD1 (6 bases). Germline CDR1 and CDR2: SGHTA and FQGNSA. The CDR3 spans 15 residues. Trimming stripped 3 bases from V and 5 bases from J, with 16 bases between.

This clonotype was seen many times. The V gene is TRBV12-3 or TRBV12-4, the J gene TRBJ2-5; D gene uncertain. V dropped 3 bases and J dropped 5 bases, with 19 bases sitting between them. The CDR3 sequence is 16 residues long. The CDR3 spells CASSLIGPTLRETQYF. CDR3 nucleotides: TGTGCCAGCAGTTTGATCGGACCGACCTTGAGGGAGACCCAGTACTTC.

The rearrangement uses TRBV6-5 and TRBJ2-7; tentatively, D is TRBD2 (6 bases). Trimming removed 3 bases at V and 3 bases at J, with 12 bases between. The germline V gene encodes CDR1 MNHEY and CDR2 SVGAGI. The CDR3 length is 14 residues. CDR3 bases: TGTGCCAGCAGTTATCTTGCGGGGATCTACGAGCAGTACTTC. Translating gives CASSYLAGIYEQYF.

The chain links TRBV18 to TRBJ2-7, with 7 bases fitting TRBD1. The CDR3 spans 14 residues. Trimming took 0 bases from V and 5 from J; bases not matched to a gene: 4. The germline gives CDR1 KGHSH, CDR2 LQKENI. CDR3: CASSPPYRGHEQYF. The CDR3 DNA reads TGTGCCAGCTCACCACCGTACAGGGGCCACGAGCAGTACTTC.

The chain couples TRBV7-9 to TRBJ2-6; D uncertain. V shed 2 bases and J shed 0 bases, with 8 bases lying between them. Germline V CDR1 and CDR2: SEHNR, FQNEAQ (reference sequence). The CDR3 loop spans 16 amino acids. The CDR3 sequence is CASSLYGDSGANVLTF. In DNA, the CDR3 is TGTGCCAGCAGCTTATATGGAGACTCTGGGGCCAACGTCCTGACTTTC.

This clonotype appeared a single time. The chain joins TRBV2 to TRBJ2-1, with 14 bases fitting TRBD2. Unmatched junction bases numbered 11, after V lost 6 bases and J lost 10 bases. The V gene's germline CDR1 is SNHLY and CDR2 FYNNEI. This CDR3 spans 16 amino acids. The CDR3 nucleotides are TGTGCCAGCAGGCCCCCGGGACTAGCGGGAGCGGGGGAGCAGTTCTTC. Encoded protein: CASRPPGLAGAGEQFF.

The chain joins TRBV3-1 to TRBJ2-7; perhaps TRBD1 as D (8 bases). The V end lost 5 bases, the J end lost 6 bases, and 14 bases lay between the germline ends. This CDR3 region has 13 residues. Germline assignment: CDR1 LGHDT and CDR2 YNNKEL (reference sequence). CDR3 DNA: TGTGCCAGCAGCGCCACAGGGGGGGGCGAGCAGTACTTC. Protein product: CASSATGGGEQYF.

The chain carries TRBV15 and TRBJ2-1; D is unresolved. In germline, CDR1 is LNHNV, CDR2 YYDKDF (reference sequence). The V end was cut by 3 bases, the J end by 10 bases, with 16 bases between. The CDR3 is made up of 14 amino acids. The CDR3 nucleotides read TGTGCCACCAGCAGTGCTGCGGTCGGAAGAGAGCAGTTCTTC. It codes for CATSSAAVGREQFF.

This clonotype was detected ten times or more. The gene calls are TRBV20-1 and TRBJ2-3; 9 nucleotides align to TRBD2. Germline trimming cut 2 bases from V and 1 base from J; bases unmatched to any gene: 10. Germline V gene lookup returns CDR1 DFQATT and CDR2 SNEGSKA (reference sequence). The CDR3 runs to 17 residues. The CDR3 region has the DNA TGCAGTGCTAGAAATCCCCCTAGCGGGAAAGGCACAGATACGCAGTATTTT. Its translation: CSARNPPSGKGTDTQYF.

In this sample, this clonotype turned up many times. The chain links TRBV20-1 to TRBJ2-7, with 9 bases aligning to TRBD2. The germline V gene encodes CDR1 DFQATT and CDR2 SNEGSKA (reference sequence). Trimming took 0 bases from V and 2 from J; bases not matched to a gene: 5. There are 15 residues in the CDR3. The CDR3 spells CSAREPSGTPYEQYF. In DNA, the CDR3 is TGCAGTGCTAGAGAACCTAGCGGGACCCCCTACGAGCAGTACTTC.

This clonotype was found many times. V usage is TRBV10-3 and J usage is TRBJ1-3; possibly TRBD1 for D (6 bases). This CDR3 has 16 amino acids. The V gene lost 6 bases and the J gene lost 3 bases, with 18 bases spanning the gap. CDR1 is ENHRY, CDR2 SYGVKD, per germline. CDR3 in DNA: TGTGCCATCAGGGGCACCGACAGGTCTAATGGAAACACCATATATTTT. Translated: CAIRGTDRSNGNTIYF.